The clone carrying this TCR beta chain was detected once. Germline V CDR1 and CDR2: MDHEN, SYDVKM. After removal of 6 bases from V and 4 bases from J, the junction contained 11 bases not matched to a gene. CDR3 length equals 18 residues. These data originate in a study of graft-versus-host responses after intestinal transplantation. Study details: Anti-thymocyte globulin served as induction for all recipients, who then took tacrolimus and steroids for approximately three years.

The data were produced by immunoSEQ multiplex PCR, yet TCRdb's version contains in-frame clones alone and is incomplete. The sample contains about 57,000 clones, approximately 90% of which appear only once. This clonotype originated in a human patient who received an intestinal transplant, so some T cells may come from the graft donor. This chain joins TRBV28 and TRBJ2-2; 13 positions agree with TRBD2. The starting material was PBMCs, obtained 26 days after transplant. This CDR3 reads CASRRPGLAGPSTGELFF. CDR3 nucleotide sequence: TGTGCCAGCAGACGACCGGGACTAGCGGGGCCCAGCACCGGGGAGCTGTTTTTT.